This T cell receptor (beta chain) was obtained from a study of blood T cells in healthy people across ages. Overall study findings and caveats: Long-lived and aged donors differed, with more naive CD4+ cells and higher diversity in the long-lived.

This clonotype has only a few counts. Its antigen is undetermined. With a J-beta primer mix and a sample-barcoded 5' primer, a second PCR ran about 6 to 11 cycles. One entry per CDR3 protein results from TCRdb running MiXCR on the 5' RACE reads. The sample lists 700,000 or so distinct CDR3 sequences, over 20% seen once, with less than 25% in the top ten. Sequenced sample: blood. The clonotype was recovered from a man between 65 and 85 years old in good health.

The CDR3 sequence: CASSLVYPNTEAFF. The DNA for the CDR3 is TGTGCCAGCAGCTTAGTTTATCCGAACACTGAAGCTTTCTTT. The gene calls are TRBV7-9 and TRBJ1-1, with D uncertain. Germline CDR1 is SEHNR and CDR2 is FQNEAQ (reference sequence). The V end lost 1 base, the J end lost 1 base, and 7 bases lay between the germline ends. The CDR3 is 14 residues long.